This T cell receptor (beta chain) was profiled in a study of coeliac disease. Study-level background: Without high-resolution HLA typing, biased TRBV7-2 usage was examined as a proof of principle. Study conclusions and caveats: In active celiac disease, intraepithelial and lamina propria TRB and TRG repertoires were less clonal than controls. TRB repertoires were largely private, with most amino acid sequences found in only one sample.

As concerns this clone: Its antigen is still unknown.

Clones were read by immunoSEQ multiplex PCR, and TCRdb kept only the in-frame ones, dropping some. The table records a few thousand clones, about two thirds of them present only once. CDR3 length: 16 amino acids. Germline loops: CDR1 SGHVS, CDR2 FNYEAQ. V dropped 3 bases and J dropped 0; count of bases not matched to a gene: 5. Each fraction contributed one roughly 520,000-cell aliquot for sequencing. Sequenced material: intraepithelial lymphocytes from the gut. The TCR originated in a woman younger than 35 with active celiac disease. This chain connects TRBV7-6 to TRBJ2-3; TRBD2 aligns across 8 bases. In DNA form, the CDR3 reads TGTGCCAGCAGCTTGGCAGCGGGGGTGAGCACAGATACGCAGTATTTT. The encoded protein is CASSLAAGVSTDTQYF.